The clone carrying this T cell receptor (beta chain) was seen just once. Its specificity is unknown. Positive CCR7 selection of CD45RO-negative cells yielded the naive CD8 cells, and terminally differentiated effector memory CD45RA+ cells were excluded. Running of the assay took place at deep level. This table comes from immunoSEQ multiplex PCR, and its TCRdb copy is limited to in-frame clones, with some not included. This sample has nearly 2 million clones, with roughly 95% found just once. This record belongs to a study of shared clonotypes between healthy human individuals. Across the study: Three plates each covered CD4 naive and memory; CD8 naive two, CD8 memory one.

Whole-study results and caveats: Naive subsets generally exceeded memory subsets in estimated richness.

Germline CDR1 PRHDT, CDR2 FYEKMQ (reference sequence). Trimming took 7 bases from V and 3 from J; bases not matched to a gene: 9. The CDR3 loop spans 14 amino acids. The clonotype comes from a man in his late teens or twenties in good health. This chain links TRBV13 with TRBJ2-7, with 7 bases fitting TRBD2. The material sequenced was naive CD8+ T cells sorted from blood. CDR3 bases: TGTGCCAGCACCCGGTTGGGGGAGGGCTACGAGCAGTACTTC. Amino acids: CASTRLGEGYEQYF.